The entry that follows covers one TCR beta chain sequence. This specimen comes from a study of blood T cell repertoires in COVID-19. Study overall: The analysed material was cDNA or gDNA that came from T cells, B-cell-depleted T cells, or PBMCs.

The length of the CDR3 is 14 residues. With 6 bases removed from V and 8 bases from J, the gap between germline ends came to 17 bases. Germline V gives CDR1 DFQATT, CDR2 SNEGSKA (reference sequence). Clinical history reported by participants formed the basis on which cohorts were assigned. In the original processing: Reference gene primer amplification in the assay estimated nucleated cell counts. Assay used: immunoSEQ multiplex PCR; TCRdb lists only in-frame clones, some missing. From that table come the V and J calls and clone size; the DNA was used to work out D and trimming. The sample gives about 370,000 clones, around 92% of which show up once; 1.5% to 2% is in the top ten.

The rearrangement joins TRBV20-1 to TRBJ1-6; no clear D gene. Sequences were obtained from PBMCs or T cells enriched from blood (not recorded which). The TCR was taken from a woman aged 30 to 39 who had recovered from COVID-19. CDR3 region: CSASVMLSDSPLHF. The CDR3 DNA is TGCAGTGCGAGTGTCATGCTATCCGATTCACCCCTCCACTTT.